The clone carrying this TCR beta chain came up many times. Its antigen is not known. Read data end 3 residues before the CDR3 end; the end is taken from the germline J gene. V lost 6 bases to trimming and J lost 7 bases; unmatched junction nucleotides: 7. This CDR3 is built from 14 residues. Germline CDR1 KGHSH, CDR2 LQKENI. This sample stems from a study of T cell clonality in common variable immunodeficiency. Generated by immunoSEQ multiplex PCR, the TCRdb table keeps only in-frame clones and is missing some. In total the sample includes about 64,000 clones, none of them seen once. General study points: Repertoire-complication correlations in CVID were limited by patient heterogeneity.

V and J are TRBV18 and TRBJ1-5; TRBD1 matches 9 bases. Sequenced input: peripheral blood mononuclear cells. This TCR was sampled from a person aged 18 to 69 in good health. The CDR3: CASSDRGGGQPQHF. Partial CDR3 DNA: TGTGCCAGCTCGGACAGGGGAGGAGGCCAGCCC. Full variable domain (outside the CDR3, taken from reference TRBV18 and TRBJ1-5): NAGVMQNPRHLVRRRGQEARLRCSPMKGHSHVYWYRQLPEEGLKFMVYLQKENIIDESGMPKERFSAEFPKEGPSILRIQQVVRGDSAAYFCASSDRGGGQPQHFGDGTRLSIL.